The clone carrying this T cell receptor beta chain was picked up a small number of times. What it recognizes is unknown. Each cDNA molecule carried a unique molecular identifier. TCRdb ran MiXCR on the 5' RACE reads and lists one entry per CDR3 protein. The sample carries around 52,000 distinct CDR3 sequences, roughly 10% recorded once. The sample originates from a study of early T cells in non-severe SARS-CoV-2 infection. Study-level findings and limits: Matching with VDJdb favored anti-spike CD8 responses (missing private and CD4 specificities).

The sequencing sample was made of whole blood. The origin of this receptor is an adult who was a healthcare worker with PCR-confirmed SARS-CoV-2 infection or an uninfected control (not recorded which).

The CDR3 loop is CASSRTGGNQPQHF. DNA for the CDR3: TGTGCCAGCAGCCGGACAGGCGGCAATCAGCCCCAGCATTTT. V gene TRBV3-1 combines with J gene TRBJ1-5; 7 nucleotides match TRBD1. The J segment lost 2 bases and the V segment lost 4 bases, leaving 2 bases of the junction unmatched. The CDR3 is 14 amino acids. Germline assignment: CDR1 LGHDT and CDR2 YNNKEL (reference sequence).